The 2 T cell receptor beta chains presented below share a single source sample, sequenced in a study of early T cells in non-severe SARS-CoV-2 infection. TCRdb re-called the 5' RACE reads with MiXCR, one entry per CDR3 protein. The data hold fewer than 70,000 distinct CDR3 sequences, with over 3.5% observed a single time. The sequences come from whole blood, collected at baseline. These TCRs come from an adult who was a healthcare worker with PCR-confirmed SARS-CoV-2 infection or an uninfected control (not recorded which). The donor label of this sample is uncertain.

This clonotype was seen more than once but under ten times. The V call is TRBV7-9, the J call TRBJ1-4; D is ambiguous. Trimming removed 4 bases at V and 8 bases at J, with 17 bases between. Looked up from germline, CDR1 is SEHNR and CDR2 is FQNEAQ (reference sequence). The CDR3 consists of 15 residues. The CDR3 DNA reads as TGTGCCAGCAGCTCCAATTCCCGATCGGGGGAAAAACTGTTTTTT. This codes for CASSSNSRSGEKLFF.

The chain is built from TRBV28 and TRBJ1-2; TRBD1 agrees at 7 bases. J lost 4 bases, V lost 5 bases, and 10 bases had no gene match. The CDR3 is 15 amino acids. Looked up from germline, CDR1 is MDHEN and CDR2 is SYDVKM. CDR3 nucleotides: TGTGCCAGCAGTCCCCTGGACAGGTCCGGCTATGGCTACACCTTC. Its protein product is CASSPLDRSGYGYTF.